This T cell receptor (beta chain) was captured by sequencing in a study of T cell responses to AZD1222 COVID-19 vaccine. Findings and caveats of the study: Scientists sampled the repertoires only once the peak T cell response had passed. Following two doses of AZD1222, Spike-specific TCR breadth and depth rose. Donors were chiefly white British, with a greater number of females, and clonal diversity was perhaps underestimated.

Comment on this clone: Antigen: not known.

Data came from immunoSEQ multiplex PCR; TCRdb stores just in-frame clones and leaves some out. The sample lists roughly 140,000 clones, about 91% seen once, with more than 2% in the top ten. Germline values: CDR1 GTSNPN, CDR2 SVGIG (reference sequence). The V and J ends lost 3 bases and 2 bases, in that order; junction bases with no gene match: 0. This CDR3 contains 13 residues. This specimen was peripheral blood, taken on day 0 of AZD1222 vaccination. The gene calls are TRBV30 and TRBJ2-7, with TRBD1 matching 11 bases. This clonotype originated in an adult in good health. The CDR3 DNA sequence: TGTGCCTGGAGGGGACAGGGGGCCTACGAGCAGTACTTC. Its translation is CAWRGQGAYEQYF.